This entry lists 18 T cell receptor beta chains sequenced from one sample in a study of vaccination effects on CD4 cells after COVID-19. Method: immunoSEQ multiplex PCR; TCRdb's copy keeps in-frame clones and lacks some. The table lists 55,000 to 80,000 clones, about 80% of them singletons. For these receptors, no antigen is known. Before sequencing, viral peptide pools were used by the ViraFEST assay to expand antigen-specific CD4+ T cells. After around nine days in culture, the CD4+ T cells were isolated. Vaccinated participants had no history of SARS-CoV-2 infection and tested negative for nucleocapsid antibodies. The sequences come from CD4+ T cells from PBMCs cultured with SARS-CoV-2 spike peptides, collected before COVID-19 vaccination. The origin of the receptors is a human donor who received a COVID-19 vaccine.

This sequence joins TRBV24-1 and TRBJ2-2, with 8 bases aligning to TRBD1. CDR1 and CDR2 from the germline V gene are KGHDR and SFDVKD. The ends lost 5 bases at V and 1 base at J; junction bases unmatched: 2. The CDR3 has 15 residues. This CDR3 reads CATSVGTGNTGELFF. The CDR3 DNA reads TGTGCCACCAGTGTCGGGACAGGGAACACCGGGGAGCTGTTTTTT.

This clone was recorded only once. The chain employs TRBV5-5 and TRBJ2-3; 11 positions match TRBD2. The germline V gene encodes CDR1 SGHKS and CDR2 YYEKEE (reference sequence). This CDR3 spans 16 amino acids. The V gene end was trimmed by 4 bases and the J gene end by 2 bases; junction bases not matched to a gene: 6. The CDR3 DNA follows: TGTGCCAGCAGCGTAGGGACTAGCGGCCTCACAGATACGCAGTATTTT. Translating it yields CASSVGTSGLTDTQYF.

This clone was detected a few times. The chain is built from TRBV7-3 and TRBJ1-6; TRBD1 matches 11 bases. V lost 5 bases, J lost 10 bases, and 10 bases stayed unmatched. Germline CDR1 reads SGHTA; CDR2 reads FQGTGA. The CDR3 runs to 16 residues. CDR3 residues: CASSRQGTGGGSPLHF. The CDR3 region has the DNA TGTGCCAGCAGCCGACAAGGGACAGGGGGTGGGTCACCCCTCCACTTT.

A few counts support this clone. The V and J genes are TRBV14 and TRBJ1-3; D remains unclear. V was shortened by 1 base and J by 0 bases, with 7 bases between the two germline ends. CDR1 and CDR2 from the germline V gene are SGHDN and FVKESK. This CDR3 region has 15 residues. CDR3 sequence: CASSQGLTSGNTIYF. In nucleotides, the CDR3 is TGTGCCAGCAGCCAAGGCCTGACCTCTGGAAACACCATATATTTT.

This clone has more than one count but fewer than ten. The J gene is TRBJ2-3, the V gene TRBV7-9; 8 bases match TRBD1. The CDR3 has 15 residues. CDR1 SEHNR and CDR2 FQNEAQ come from the germline V gene (reference sequence). The trim removed 5 bases at V and 2 bases at J, leaving 6 bases unmatched. The CDR3 nucleotides read TGTGCCAGCAGCCTGGACAGGGACTCCACAGATACGCAGTATTTT. Translated: CASSLDRDSTDTQYF.

The chain carries TRBV6-2 or TRBV6-3 and TRBJ2-2; possibly TRBD2 for D (5 bases). Trimming removed 2 bases at V and 3 bases at J, with 7 bases between. CDR1 and CDR2 (germline): MNHEY, SVGEGT. The CDR3 contains 14 residues. CDR3 residues: CASSYPDYTGELFF. The DNA of the CDR3 is TGTGCCAGCAGTTACCCGGACTACACCGGGGAGCTGTTTTTT.

The chain has TRBV7-6 and TRBJ2-3; possible D gene TRBD2, 6 bases. Trimming shortened V by 1 base and J by 1 base, and 12 bases separated the two germline ends. CDR1 is SGHVS and CDR2 is FNYEAQ in the germline V gene. The CDR3 has 16 amino acids. CDR3 sequence reads: CASSLGGEGRTDTQYF. In DNA form, the CDR3 reads TGTGCCAGCAGCTTAGGGGGGGAAGGGCGCACAGATACGCAGTATTTT. The whole variable domain, remainder taken from reference TRBV7-6 and TRBJ2-3, is GAGVSQSPRYKVTKRGQDVALRCDPISGHVSLYWYRQALGQGPEFLTYFNYEAQQDKSGLPNDRFSAERPEGSISTLTIQRTEQRDSAMYRCASSLGGEGRTDTQYFGPGTRLTVL.

The J gene is TRBJ2-2, the V gene TRBV11-2; 10 bases align to TRBD2. The CDR3 is 16 amino acids. The V and J ends lost 3 bases and 3 bases, in that order; junction bases with no gene match: 4. The germline CDR1 and CDR2 sequences are SGHAT and FQNNGV. The CDR3, as DNA: TGTGCCAGCAGCTTCTTAGCGGGGGGACACACCGGGGAGCTGTTTTTT. Its translation: CASSFLAGGHTGELFF.

V is TRBV6-4 and J is TRBJ1-2; D perhaps matches TRBD1 (6 bases). Germline CDR1 is MRHNA and CDR2 is SNTAGT. Between the trimmed V and J ends, which lost 3 bases and 4 bases, there was a span of 12 bases. The CDR3 loop spans 14 amino acids. CDR3 nucleotide sequence: TGTGCCAGCAGTGAATCAGGGGCGGGCTATGGCTACACCTTC. Its translation: CASSESGAGYGYTF.

This clone was seen more than once but under ten times. Other DNA variants within this sample encode the same CDR3. The V and J genes are TRBV5-1 and TRBJ2-2, with D hard to call. V gave up 1 base and J gave up 1 base, with 8 bases separating them. The CDR3 has 15 amino acids. Germline values: CDR1 SGHRS, CDR2 YFSETQ. The CDR3 spells CASSLQTLNTGELFF. CDR3 sequence (DNA): TGCGCCAGCAGCTTGCAGACTCTGAACACCGGGGAGCTGTTTTTT.

The chain joins TRBV18 to TRBJ1-1; the match to TRBD1 covers 9 bases. V dropped 6 bases and J dropped 5; count of bases not matched to a gene: 10. CDR1 and CDR2 (germline): KGHSH, LQKENI. The CDR3 loop spans 15 amino acids. The CDR3 DNA is TGTGCCAGCTCGCAGCAACAGGGGGCTTGGACTGAAGCTTTCTTT. Translation gives CASSQQQGAWTEAFF.

The CDR3 DNA reads TGTGCCAGCAGCGTGGGACTAGCGGGGTCAGAGACCCAGTACTTC. Its translation is CASSVGLAGSETQYF. The chain uses TRBV9 and TRBJ2-5; 13 nucleotides line up with TRBD2. CDR1 SGDLS and CDR2 YYNGEE come from the germline V gene. The CDR3 contains 15 residues. After removal of 2 bases from V and 4 bases from J, the junction contained 2 bases not matched to a gene.

The chain uses TRBV12-3 or TRBV12-4 and TRBJ2-2; no reliable D call. Trimming removed 4 bases at V and 7 bases at J, with 7 bases between. The CDR3 has 12 amino acids. CDR3 residues: CASSYGGGELFF. Written as DNA, the CDR3 is TGTGCCAGCAGTTATGGTGGCGGGGAGCTGTTTTTT.

This clone was picked up one time. The rearrangement uses TRBV7-2 and TRBJ2-3; TRBD2 matches at 10 bases. The J segment lost 2 bases and the V segment lost 6 bases, leaving 5 bases of the junction unmatched. The length of the CDR3 is 15 residues. Germline CDR1 SGHTA, CDR2 FQGNSA. CDR3 nucleotide sequence: TGTGCCAGCAGGTTCAGCGGGGGGGCCACAGATACGCAGTATTTT. Translating gives CASRFSGGATDTQYF.

The CDR3: CASSAGQGKQYV. The CDR3 DNA reads TGTGCCAGCAGCGCCGGACAGGGCAAGCAGTACGTC. The J gene is TRBJ2-7, the V gene TRBV28, with TRBD1 matching 8 bases. This CDR3 has 12 residues. V shed 6 bases and J 8 bases; nucleotides not matched to a gene: 6. Germline CDR1 and CDR2: MDHEN and SYDVKM.

Only a few counts were recorded for this clone. The chain has TRBV4-1 and TRBJ2-1; a weak D match, TRBD1 (6 bases). From germline, CDR1 is MGHRA and CDR2 YSYEKL. There are 15 residues in the CDR3. Trimming pared 6 bases from V and 4 bases from J, leaving 16 bases between. This chain's CDR3 is CASRPGTLLYNEQFF. The CDR3 coding sequence is TGCGCCAGCAGACCCGGGACATTACTTTACAATGAGCAGTTCTTC.

The V call is TRBV2, the J call TRBJ1-4; 8 bases align to TRBD1. The CDR3 spans 14 residues. Per the germline V gene, CDR1 is SNHLY and CDR2 is FYNNEI. J lost 7 bases, V lost 4 bases, and 5 bases had no gene match. The CDR3 protein is CASSGRTGIEKLFF. CDR3 bases: TGTGCCAGCAGTGGGCGGACAGGGATTGAAAAACTGTTTTTT.

Written as DNA, the CDR3 is TGTGCCAGCAGCTCCATAGGGACGGGGCAAGAGACCCAGTACTTC. It specifies CASSSIGTGQETQYF. The gene calls are TRBV6-2 or TRBV6-3 and TRBJ2-5; D is possibly TRBD1 or TRBD2 (5 bases each). The CDR3 spans 15 residues. Germline V gene sequence: CDR1 MNHEY, CDR2 SVGEGT. V gave up 6 bases and J gave up 2 bases, with 16 bases separating them.